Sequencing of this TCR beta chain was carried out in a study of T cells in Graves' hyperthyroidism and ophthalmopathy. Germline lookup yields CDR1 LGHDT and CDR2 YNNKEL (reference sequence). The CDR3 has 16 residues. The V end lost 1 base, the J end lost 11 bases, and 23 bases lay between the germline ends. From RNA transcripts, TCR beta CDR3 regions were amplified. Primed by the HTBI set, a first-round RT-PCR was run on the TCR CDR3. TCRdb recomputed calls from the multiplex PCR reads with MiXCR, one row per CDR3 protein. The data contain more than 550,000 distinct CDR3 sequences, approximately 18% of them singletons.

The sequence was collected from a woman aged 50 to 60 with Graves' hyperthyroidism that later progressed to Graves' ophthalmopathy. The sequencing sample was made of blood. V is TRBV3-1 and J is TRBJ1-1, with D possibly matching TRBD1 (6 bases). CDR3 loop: CASSQGLRQARTQAFF. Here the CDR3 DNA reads TGTGCCAGCAGCCAAGGACTCAGACAGGCTAGAACTCAGGCTTTCTTT.